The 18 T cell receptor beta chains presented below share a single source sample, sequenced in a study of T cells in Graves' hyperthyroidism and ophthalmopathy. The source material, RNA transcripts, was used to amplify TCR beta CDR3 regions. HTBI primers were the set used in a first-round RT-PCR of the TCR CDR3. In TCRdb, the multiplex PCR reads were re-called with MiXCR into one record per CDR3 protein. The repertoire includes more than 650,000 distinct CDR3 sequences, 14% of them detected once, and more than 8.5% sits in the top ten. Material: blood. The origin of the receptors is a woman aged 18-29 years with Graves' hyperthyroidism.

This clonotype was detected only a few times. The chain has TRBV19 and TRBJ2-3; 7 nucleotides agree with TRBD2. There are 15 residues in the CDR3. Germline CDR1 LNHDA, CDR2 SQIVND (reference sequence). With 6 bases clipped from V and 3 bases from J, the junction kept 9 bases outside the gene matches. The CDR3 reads CASSLGAGVTDTQYF. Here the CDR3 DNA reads TGTGCCAGTAGCCTTGGGGCGGGAGTTACAGATACGCAGTATTTT.

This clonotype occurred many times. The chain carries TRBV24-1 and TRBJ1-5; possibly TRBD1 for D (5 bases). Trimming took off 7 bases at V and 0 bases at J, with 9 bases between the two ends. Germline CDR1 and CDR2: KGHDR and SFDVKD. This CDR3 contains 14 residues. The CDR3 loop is CATSGQYSNQPQHF. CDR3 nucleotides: TGTGCCACCAGCGGACAATATAGCAATCAGCCCCAGCATTTT.

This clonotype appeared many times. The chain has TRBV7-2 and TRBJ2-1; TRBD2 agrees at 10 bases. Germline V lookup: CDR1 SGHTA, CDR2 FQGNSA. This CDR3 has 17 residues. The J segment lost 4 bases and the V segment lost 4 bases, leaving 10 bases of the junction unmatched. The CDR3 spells CASSSPLAGGAYNEQFF. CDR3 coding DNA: TGTGCCAGCAGCTCCCCCTTAGCGGGGGGAGCTTACAATGAGCAGTTCTTC.

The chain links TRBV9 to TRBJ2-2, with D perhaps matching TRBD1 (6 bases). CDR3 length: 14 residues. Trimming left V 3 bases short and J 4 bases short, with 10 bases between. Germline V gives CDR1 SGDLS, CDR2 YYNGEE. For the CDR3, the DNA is TGTGCCAGCAGCGCGGACAGCTTCACCGGGGAGCTGTTTTTT. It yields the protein CASSADSFTGELFF.

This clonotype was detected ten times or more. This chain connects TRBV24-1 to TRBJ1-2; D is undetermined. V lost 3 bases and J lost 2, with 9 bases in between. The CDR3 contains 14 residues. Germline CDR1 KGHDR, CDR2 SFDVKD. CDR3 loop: CATSDPNSNYGYTF. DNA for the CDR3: TGTGCCACCAGTGATCCCAACAGCAACTATGGCTACACCTTC.

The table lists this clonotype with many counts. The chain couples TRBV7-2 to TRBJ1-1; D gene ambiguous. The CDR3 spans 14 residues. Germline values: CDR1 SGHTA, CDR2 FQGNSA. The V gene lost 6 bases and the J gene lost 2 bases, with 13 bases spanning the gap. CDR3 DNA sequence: TGTGCCAGCAGGGTACTATTTCGCAACACTGAAGCTTTCTTT. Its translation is CASRVLFRNTEAFF.

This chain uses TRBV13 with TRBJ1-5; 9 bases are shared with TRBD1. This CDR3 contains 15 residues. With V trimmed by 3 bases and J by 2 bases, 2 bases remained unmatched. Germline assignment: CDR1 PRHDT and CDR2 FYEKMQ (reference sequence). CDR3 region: CASSLRTGGNQPQHF. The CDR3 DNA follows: TGTGCCAGCAGCTTGCGGACAGGGGGCAATCAGCCCCAGCATTTT.

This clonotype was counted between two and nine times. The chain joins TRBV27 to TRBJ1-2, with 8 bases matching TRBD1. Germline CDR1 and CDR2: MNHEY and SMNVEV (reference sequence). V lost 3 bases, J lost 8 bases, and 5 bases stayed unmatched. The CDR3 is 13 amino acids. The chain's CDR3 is CASSFGQGWGYTF. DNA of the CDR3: TGTGCCAGCAGTTTCGGACAGGGTTGGGGCTACACCTTC.

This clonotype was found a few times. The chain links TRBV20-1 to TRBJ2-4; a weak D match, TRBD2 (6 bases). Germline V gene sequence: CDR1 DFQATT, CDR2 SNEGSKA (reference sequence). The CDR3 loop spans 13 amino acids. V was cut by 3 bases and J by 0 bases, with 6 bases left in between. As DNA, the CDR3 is TGCAGTGCTAGGGGACTAGCCAAAAACATTCAGTACTTC. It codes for CSARGLAKNIQYF.

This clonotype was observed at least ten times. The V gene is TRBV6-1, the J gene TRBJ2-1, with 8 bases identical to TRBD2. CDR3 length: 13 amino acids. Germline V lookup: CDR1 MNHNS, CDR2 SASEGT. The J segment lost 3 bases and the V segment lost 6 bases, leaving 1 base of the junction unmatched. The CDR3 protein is CASRTSVYNEQFF. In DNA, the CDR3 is TGTGCCAGCAGGACTAGCGTCTACAATGAGCAGTTCTTC.

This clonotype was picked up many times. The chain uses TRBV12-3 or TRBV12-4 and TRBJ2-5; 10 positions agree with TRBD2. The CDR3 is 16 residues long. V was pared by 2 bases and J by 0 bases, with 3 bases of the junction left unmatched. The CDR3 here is CASSLFSGRYQETQYF. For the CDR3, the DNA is TGTGCCAGCAGTTTATTTAGCGGGAGGTACCAAGAGACCCAGTACTTC.

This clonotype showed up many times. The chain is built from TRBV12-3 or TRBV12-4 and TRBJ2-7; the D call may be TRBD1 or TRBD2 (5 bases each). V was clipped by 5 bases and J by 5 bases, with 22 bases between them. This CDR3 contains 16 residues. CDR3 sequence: CASSPPSGLPSDEQYF. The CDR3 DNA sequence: TGTGCCAGCAGTCCCCCATCGGGGCTCCCCTCGGACGAGCAGTACTTC.

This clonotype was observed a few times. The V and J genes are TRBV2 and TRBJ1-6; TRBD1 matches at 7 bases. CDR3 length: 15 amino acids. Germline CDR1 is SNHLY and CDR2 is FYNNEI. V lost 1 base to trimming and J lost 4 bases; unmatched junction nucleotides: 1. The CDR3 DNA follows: TGTGCCAGCAGTGAAGGGACAGGATATAATTCACCCCTCCACTTT. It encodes CASSEGTGYNSPLHF.

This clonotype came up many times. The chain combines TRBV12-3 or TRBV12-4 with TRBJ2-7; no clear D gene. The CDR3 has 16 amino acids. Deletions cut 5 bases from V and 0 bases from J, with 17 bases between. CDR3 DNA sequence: TGTGCCAGCAGTGCACCCCGGACGGACCGCTCCTACGAGCAGTACTTC. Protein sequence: CASSAPRTDRSYEQYF.

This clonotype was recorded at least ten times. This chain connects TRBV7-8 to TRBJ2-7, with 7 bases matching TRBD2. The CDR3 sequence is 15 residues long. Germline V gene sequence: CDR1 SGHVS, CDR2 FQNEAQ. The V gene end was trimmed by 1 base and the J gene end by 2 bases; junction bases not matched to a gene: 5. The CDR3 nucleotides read TGTGCCAGCAGCTTAGAATCTAGCGGCACCTACGAGCAGTACTTC. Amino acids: CASSLESSGTYEQYF.

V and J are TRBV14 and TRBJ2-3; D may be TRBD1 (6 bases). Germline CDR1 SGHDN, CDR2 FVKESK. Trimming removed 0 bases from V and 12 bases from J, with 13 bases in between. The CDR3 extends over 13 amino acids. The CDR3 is CASSQDRQGPQYF. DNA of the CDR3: TGTGCCAGCAGCCAAGATAGGCAGGGGCCCCAGTATTTT.

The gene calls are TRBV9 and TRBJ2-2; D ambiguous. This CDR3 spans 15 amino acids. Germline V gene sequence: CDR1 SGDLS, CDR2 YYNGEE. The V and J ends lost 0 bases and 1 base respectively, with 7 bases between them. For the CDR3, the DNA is TGTGCCAGCAGCGTAGGGTGGGTGAACACCGGGGAGCTGTTTTTT. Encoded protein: CASSVGWVNTGELFF.

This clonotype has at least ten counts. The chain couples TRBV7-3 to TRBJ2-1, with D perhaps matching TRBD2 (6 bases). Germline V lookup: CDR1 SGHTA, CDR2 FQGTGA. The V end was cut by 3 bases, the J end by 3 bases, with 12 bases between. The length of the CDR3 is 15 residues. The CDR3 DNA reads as TGTGCCAGCAGCTTTATTAGCGGAGGCTACAATGAGCAGTTCTTC. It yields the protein CASSFISGGYNEQFF.